The subject of this entry is one TCR beta chain. The sample is drawn from a study of cytomegalovirus exposure and HLA in healthy donors. Germline-derived CDR1 and CDR2 are MNHNS and SASEGT. This CDR3 is built from 13 residues. Trimming removed 7 bases at V and 1 base at J, with 10 bases between. PCR primers comprised 60 Vbeta and 13 Jbeta primers. Assay: immunoSEQ multiplex PCR; the TCRdb copy retains only in-frame clones and omits some. The sample holds roughly 160,000 clones, 75% to 90% seen once. Material for sequencing was PBMCs. The source of this sequence is a man aged 30 to 45 in good health and CMV-seronegative. The chain combines TRBV6-1 with TRBJ1-1; D is uncertain. As DNA, the CDR3 is TGTGCCAGCAAGCGCCCCACGAACACTGAAGCTTTCTTT. The encoded protein is CASKRPTNTEAFF.